A selection of T cell receptor beta chains follows, all from one sample in a study of shared clonotypes between healthy human individuals. The protocol was immunoSEQ multiplex PCR, while the TCRdb copy is restricted to in-frame clones and leaves out a portion. The sample carries approximately 720,000 clones, about three quarters recorded once. Material for sequencing was memory CD4+ T cells sorted from blood. The receptors originated from a woman aged 25 to 39 in good health. CDR3s include the opening cysteine and the closing phenylalanine or tryptophan. The D gene is left open where the match is weak. The size entry is marked missing in some rows and otherwise reads once, few, many or a size class.

CDR3: CASSYESGRPQHF; DNA: TGTGCCAGCAGCTATGAGAGTGGGCGGCCCCAGCATTTT; J: TRBJ1-5; length: 13; size: -; V: TRBV7-2; D: -
CDR3: CASSLEGGRAREQFF; DNA: TGCGCCAGCAGCTTGGAGGGCGGGAGGGCCCGCGAGCAGTTCTTC; J: TRBJ2-1; length: 15; size: -; V: TRBV5-1; D: TRBD2
CDR3: CASRLVAGGSDTQYF; DNA: TGTGCCAGTAGGTTAGTAGCGGGAGGCTCAGATACGCAGTATTTT; J: TRBJ2-3; length: 15; size: -; V: TRBV19; D: TRBD2
CDR3: CASSPRSYNEQFF; DNA: TGTGCCAGCAGCCCGCGGTCCTACAATGAGCAGTTCTTC; J: TRBJ2-1; length: 13; size: -; V: TRBV5-6; D: -
CDR3: CASSGGLYEQYF; DNA: TGTGCCAGCAGCGGGGGGCTCTACGAGCAGTACTTC; J: TRBJ2-7; length: 12; size: -; V: TRBV2; D: -
CDR3: CASSTRGQKETQYF; DNA: TGTGCCAGCAGCACCCGAGGGCAGAAAGAGACCCAGTACTTC; J: TRBJ2-5; length: 14; size: -; V: TRBV7-6; D: -
CDR3: CAWSGTSGNTGELFF; DNA: TGTGCCTGGAGTGGGACATCCGGGAACACCGGGGAGCTGTTTTTT; J: TRBJ2-2; length: 15; size: -; V: TRBV30; D: -
CDR3: CASSPFRDAREKLFF; DNA: TGTGCCAGCTCACCGTTTCGGGACGCCAGGGAAAAACTGTTTTTT; J: TRBJ1-4; length: 15; size: -; V: TRBV18; D: -
CDR3: CASSLEARGSGYTF; DNA: TGCGCCAGCAGCTTGGAGGCCAGGGGTAGTGGCTACACCTTC; J: TRBJ1-2; length: 14; size: -; V: TRBV5-1; D: -
CDR3: CASSDRDSSYEQYF; DNA: TGTGCCAGCAGTGACAGGGACAGCTCCTACGAGCAGTACTTC; J: TRBJ2-7; length: 14; size: -; V: TRBV28; D: TRBD1
CDR3: CASSYGQVLNTEAFF; DNA: TGTGCCAGCAGTTACGGACAGGTTTTAAACACTGAAGCTTTCTTT; J: TRBJ1-1; length: 15; size: -; V: TRBV6-5; D: TRBD1
CDR3: CASSLRSDGTGGQPQHF; DNA: TGCGCCAGCAGTCTCCGCTCGGACGGGACAGGGGGCCAGCCCCAGCATTTT; J: TRBJ1-5; length: 17; size: -; V: TRBV5-1; D: TRBD1
CDR3: CASSQEGDGINEQFF; DNA: TGTGCCAGCAGCCAAGAAGGCGACGGGATCAATGAGCAGTTCTTC; J: TRBJ2-1; length: 15; size: few; V: TRBV4-2; D: -
CDR3: CASSLIGGPQETQYF; DNA: TGTGCCAGCAGCTTAATAGGGGGGCCCCAAGAGACCCAGTACTTC; J: TRBJ2-5; length: 15; size: once; V: TRBV7-3; D: -